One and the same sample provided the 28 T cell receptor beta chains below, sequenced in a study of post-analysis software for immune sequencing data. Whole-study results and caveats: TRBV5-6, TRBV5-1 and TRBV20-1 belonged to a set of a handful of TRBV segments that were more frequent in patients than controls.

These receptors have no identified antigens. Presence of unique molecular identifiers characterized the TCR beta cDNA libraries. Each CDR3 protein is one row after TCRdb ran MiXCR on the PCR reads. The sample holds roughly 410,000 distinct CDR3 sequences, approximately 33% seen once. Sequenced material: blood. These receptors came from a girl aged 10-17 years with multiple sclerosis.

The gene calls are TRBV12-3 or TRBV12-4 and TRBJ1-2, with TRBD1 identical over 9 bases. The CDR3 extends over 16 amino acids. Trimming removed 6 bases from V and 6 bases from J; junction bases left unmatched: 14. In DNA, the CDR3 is TGTGCCAGCAGCTCTTACTCGGAGGACAGGGGTAATGGCTACACCTTC. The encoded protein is CASSSYSEDRGNGYTF.

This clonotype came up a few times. The DNA of the CDR3 is TGTGCCAGCAGTTTATTGCCGGGCGGGGGAGTTTTGGACGAGCAGTACTTC. Amino acids: CASSLLPGGGVLDEQYF. The chain combines TRBV27 with TRBJ2-5; 7 bases line up with TRBD2. Judging by the DNA end, TRBJ2-7 fits better; the J call may be wrong. There are 17 residues in the CDR3. Looked up from germline, CDR1 is MNHEY and CDR2 is SMNVEV (reference sequence).

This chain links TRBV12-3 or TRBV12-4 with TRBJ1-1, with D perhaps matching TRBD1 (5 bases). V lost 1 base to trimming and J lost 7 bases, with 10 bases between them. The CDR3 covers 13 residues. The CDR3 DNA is TGTGCCAGCAGTTTAGACAGGAGAGGTGAAGCTTTCTTT. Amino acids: CASSLDRRGEAFF.

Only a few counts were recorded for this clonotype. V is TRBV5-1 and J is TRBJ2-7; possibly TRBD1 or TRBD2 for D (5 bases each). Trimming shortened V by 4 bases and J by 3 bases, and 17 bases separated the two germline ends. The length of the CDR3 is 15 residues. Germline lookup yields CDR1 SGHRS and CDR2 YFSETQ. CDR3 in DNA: TGCGCCAGCAGCCTCCGGGACGGGGCCGTCTACGAGCAGTACTTC. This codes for CASSLRDGAVYEQYF. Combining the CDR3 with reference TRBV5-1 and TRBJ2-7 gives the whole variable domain KAGVTQTPRYLIKTRGQQVTLSCSPISGHRSVSWYQQTPGQGLQFLFEYFSETQRNKGNFPGRFSGRQFSNSRSEMNVSTLELGDSALYLCASSLRDGAVYEQYFGPGTRLTVT.

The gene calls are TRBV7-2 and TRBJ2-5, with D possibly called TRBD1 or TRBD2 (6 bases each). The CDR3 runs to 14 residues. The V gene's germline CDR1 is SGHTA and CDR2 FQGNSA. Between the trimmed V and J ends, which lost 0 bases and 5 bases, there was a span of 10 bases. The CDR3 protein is CASSLAQGRETQYF. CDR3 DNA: TGTGCCAGCAGCTTAGCGCAGGGGAGGGAGACCCAGTACTTC.

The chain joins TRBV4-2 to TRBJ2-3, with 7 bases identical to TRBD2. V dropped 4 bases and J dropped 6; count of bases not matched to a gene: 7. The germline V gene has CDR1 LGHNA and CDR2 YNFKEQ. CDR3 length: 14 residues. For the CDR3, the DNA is TGTGCCAGCAGCCGGCGGGGGTCTTCGGATACGCAGTATTTT. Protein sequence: CASSRRGSSDTQYF.

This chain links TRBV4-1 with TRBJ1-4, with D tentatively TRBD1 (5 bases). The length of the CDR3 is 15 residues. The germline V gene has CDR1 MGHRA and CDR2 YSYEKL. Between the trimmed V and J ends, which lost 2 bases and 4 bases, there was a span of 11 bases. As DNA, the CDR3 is TGCGCCAGCAGCCAACCCGACAGAGTTAATGAAAAACTGTTTTTT. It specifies CASSQPDRVNEKLFF.

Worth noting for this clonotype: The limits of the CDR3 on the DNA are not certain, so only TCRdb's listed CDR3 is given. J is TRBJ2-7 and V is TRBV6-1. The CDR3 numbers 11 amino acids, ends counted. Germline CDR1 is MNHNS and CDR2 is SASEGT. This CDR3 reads CASSPLWEQYF.

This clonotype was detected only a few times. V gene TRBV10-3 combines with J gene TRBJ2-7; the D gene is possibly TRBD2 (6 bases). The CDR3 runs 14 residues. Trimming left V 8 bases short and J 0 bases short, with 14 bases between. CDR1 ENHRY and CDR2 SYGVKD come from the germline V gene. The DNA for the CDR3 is TGTGCCATCGGGGAGGTGAAGGGCTCCTACGAGCAGTACTTC. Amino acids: CAIGEVKGSYEQYF.

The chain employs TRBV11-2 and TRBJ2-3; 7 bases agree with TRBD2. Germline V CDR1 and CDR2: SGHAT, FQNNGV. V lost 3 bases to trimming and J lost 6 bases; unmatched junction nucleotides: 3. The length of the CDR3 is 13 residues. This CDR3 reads CASSFRGGDTQYF. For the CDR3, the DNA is TGTGCCAGCAGCTTTAGGGGAGGGGATACGCAGTATTTT.

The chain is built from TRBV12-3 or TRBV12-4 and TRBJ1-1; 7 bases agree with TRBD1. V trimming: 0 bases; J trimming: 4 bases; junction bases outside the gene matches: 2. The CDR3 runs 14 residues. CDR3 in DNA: TGTGCCAGCAGTTTAGCCGGGACAGTCACTGAAGCTTTCTTT. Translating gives CASSLAGTVTEAFF.

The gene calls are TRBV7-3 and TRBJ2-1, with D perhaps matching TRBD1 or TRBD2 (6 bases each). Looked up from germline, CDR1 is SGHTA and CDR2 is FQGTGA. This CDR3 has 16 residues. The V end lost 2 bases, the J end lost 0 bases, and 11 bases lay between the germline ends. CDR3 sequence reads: CASSLEGGLSYNEQFF. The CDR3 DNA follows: TGTGCCAGCAGCTTAGAGGGGGGCCTCTCCTACAATGAGCAGTTCTTC.

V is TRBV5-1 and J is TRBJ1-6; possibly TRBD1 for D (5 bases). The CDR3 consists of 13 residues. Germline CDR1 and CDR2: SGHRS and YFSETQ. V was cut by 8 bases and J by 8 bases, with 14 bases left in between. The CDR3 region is CARSGRGDSPLHF. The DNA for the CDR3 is TGCGCCAGGTCTGGTAGGGGAGATTCACCCCTCCACTTT.

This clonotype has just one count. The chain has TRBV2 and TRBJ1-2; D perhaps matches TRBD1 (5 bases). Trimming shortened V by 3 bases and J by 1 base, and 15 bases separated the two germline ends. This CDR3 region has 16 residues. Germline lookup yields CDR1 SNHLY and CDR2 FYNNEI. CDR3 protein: CASSDTGKYINYGYTF. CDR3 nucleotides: TGTGCCAGCAGTGATACAGGAAAATACATTAACTATGGCTACACCTTC.

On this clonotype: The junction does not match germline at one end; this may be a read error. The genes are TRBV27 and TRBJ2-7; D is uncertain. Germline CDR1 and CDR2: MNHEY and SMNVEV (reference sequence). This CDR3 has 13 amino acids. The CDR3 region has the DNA TGTGCTAGCAGTGTATCCGGGCCGTATGAGCAGTACTTC. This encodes CASSVSGPYEQYF.

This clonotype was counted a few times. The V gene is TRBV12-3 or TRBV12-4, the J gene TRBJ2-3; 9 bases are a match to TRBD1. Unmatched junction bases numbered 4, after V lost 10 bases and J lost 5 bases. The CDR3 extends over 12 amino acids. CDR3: CATTTGGDTQYF. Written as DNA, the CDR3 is TGTGCCACTACGACAGGGGGAGATACGCAGTATTTT.

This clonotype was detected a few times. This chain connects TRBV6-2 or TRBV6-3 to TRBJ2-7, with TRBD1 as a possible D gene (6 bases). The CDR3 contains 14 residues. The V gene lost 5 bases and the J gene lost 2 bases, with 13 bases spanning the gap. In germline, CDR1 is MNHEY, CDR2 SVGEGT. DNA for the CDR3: TGTGCCAGCAGTCCAGGGGCGGCCCCCTACGAGCAGTACTTC. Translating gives CASSPGAAPYEQYF.

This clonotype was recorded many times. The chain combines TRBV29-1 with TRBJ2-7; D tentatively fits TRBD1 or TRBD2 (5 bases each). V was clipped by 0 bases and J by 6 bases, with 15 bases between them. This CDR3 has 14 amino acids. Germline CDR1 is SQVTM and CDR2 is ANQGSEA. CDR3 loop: CSVEDRKRGAEQYF. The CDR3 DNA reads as TGCAGCGTTGAAGATAGGAAACGAGGGGCCGAGCAGTACTTC.

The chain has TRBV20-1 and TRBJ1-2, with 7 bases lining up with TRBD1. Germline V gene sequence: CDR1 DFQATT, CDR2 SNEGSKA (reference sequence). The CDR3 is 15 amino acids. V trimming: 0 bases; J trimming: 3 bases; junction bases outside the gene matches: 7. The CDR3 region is CSARDDRVGDYGYTF. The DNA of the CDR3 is TGCAGTGCTAGAGATGACAGGGTGGGTGACTATGGCTACACCTTC.

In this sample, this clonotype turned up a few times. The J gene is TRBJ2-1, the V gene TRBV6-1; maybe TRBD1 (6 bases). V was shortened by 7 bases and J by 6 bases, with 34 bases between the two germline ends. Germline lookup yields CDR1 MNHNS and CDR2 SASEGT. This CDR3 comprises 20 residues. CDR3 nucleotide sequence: TGTGCCAGCATAAAAATCCCCCCGGGCCATCTTAAGGGGGTCTCCAATGAGCAGTTCTTC. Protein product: CASIKIPPGHLKGVSNEQFF.

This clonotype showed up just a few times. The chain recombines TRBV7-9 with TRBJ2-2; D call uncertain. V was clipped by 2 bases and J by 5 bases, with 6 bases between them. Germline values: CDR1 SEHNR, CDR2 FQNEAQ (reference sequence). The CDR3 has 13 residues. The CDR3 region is CASSLSRTGELFF. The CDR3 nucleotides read TGTGCCAGCAGCTTATCAAGGACCGGGGAGCTGTTTTTT.

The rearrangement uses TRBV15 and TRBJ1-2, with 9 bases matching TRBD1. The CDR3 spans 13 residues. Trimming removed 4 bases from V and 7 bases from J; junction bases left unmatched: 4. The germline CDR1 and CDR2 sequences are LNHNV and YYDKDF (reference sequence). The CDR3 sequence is CATSTGQGTGYTF. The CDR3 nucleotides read TGTGCCACCAGCACAGGACAGGGGACTGGCTACACCTTC.

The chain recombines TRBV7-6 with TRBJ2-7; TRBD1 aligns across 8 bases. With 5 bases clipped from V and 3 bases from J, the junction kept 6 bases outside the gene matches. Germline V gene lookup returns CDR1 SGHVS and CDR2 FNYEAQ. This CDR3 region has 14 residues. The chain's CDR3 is CASSRQGRFYEQYF. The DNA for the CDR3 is TGTGCCAGCAGCCGACAGGGGCGATTCTACGAGCAGTACTTC.

This CDR3 is CASSQDPRGTDTQYF. The CDR3 DNA sequence: TGCGCCAGCAGCCAAGACCCGAGGGGCACAGATACGCAGTATTTT. The V and J genes are TRBV4-3 and TRBJ2-3; the D gene is possibly TRBD2 (5 bases). The CDR3 is 15 residues long. Germline V gene sequence: CDR1 LGHNA, CDR2 YSLEER. Trimming took off 0 bases at V and 1 base at J, with 8 bases between the two ends.

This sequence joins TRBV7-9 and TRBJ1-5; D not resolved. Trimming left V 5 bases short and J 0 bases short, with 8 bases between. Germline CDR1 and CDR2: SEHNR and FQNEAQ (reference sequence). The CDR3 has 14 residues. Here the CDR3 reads CASSPQISNQPQHF. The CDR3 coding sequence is TGTGCCAGCAGCCCCCAGATTAGCAATCAGCCCCAGCATTTT. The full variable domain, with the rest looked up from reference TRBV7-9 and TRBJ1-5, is DTGVSQNPRHKITKRGQNVTFRCDPISEHNRLYWYRQTLGQGPEFLTYFQNEAQLEKSRLLSDRFSAERPKGSFSTLEIQRTEQGDSAMYLCASSPQISNQPQHFGDGTRLSIL.

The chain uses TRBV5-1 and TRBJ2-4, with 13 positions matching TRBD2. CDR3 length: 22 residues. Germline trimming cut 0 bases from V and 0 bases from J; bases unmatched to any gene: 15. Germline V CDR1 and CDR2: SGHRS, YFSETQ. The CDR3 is CASSLGTSGGQILPLAKNIQYF. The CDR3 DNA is TGCGCCAGCAGCTTGGGGACTAGCGGGGGCCAAATTCTACCACTAGCCAAAAACATTCAGTACTTC.

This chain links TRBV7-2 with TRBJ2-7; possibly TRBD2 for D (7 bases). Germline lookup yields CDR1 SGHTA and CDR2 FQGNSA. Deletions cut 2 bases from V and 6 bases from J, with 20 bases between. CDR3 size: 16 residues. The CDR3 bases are TGTGCCAGCAGCTTAACGGGGGGCGGAAGGTTGGGCGAGCAGTACTTC. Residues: CASSLTGGGRLGEQYF. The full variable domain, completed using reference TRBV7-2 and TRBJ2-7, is GAGVSQSPSNKVTEKGKDVELRCDPISGHTALYWYRQSLGQGLEFLIYFQGNSAPDKSGLPSDRFSAERTGGSVSTLTIQRTQQEDSAVYLCASSLTGGGRLGEQYFGPGTRLTVT.

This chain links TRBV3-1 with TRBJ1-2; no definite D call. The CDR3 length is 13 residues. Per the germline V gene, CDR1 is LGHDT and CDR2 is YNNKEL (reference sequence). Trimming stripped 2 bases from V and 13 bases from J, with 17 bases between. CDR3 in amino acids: CASSQIGNGPGTF. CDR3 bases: TGTGCCAGCAGCCAAATTGGTAATGGACCAGGCACCTTC.